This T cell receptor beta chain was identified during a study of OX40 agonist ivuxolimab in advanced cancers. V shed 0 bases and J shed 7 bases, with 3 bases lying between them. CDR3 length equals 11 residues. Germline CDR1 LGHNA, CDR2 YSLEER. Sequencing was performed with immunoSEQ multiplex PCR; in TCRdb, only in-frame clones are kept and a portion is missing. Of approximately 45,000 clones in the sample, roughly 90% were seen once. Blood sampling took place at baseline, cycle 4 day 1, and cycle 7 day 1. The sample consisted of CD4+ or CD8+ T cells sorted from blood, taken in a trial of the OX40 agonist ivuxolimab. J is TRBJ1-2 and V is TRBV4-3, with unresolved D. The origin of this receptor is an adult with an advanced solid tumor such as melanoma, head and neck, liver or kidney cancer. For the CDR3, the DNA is TGCGCCAGCAGCCAAGAGGCTGGCTACACCTTC. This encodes CASSQEAGYTF.